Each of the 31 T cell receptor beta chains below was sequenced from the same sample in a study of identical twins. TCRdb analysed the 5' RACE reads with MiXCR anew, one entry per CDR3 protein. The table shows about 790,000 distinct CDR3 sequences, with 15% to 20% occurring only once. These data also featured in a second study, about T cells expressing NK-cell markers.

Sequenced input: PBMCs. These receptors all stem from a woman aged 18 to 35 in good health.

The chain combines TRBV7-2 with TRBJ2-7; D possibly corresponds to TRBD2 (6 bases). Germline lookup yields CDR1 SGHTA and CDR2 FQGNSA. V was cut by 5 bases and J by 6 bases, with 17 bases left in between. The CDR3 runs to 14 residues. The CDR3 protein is CASSNRAFSGEQYF. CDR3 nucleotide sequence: TGTGCCAGCAGCAACCGGGCCTTTAGCGGCGAGCAGTACTTC.

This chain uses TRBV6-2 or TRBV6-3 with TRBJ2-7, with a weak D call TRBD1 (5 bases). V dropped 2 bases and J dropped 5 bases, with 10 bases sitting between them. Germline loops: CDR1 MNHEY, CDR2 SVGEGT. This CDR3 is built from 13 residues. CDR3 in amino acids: CASSYKGFDEQYF. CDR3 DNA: TGTGCCAGCAGTTACAAGGGGTTCGACGAGCAGTACTTC.

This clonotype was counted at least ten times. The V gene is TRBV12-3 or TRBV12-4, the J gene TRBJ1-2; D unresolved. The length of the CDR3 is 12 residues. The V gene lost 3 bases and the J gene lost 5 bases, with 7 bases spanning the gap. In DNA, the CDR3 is TGTGCCAGCAGTTTTCGGGAATATGGCTACACCTTC. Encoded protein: CASSFREYGYTF.

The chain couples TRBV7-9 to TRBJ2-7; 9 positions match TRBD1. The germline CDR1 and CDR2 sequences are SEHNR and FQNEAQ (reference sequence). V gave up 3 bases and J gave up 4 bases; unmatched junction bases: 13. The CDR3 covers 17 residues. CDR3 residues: CASSFLSGQGFSYEQYF. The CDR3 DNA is TGTGCCAGCAGCTTCCTATCCGGACAGGGGTTCTCATACGAGCAGTACTTC.

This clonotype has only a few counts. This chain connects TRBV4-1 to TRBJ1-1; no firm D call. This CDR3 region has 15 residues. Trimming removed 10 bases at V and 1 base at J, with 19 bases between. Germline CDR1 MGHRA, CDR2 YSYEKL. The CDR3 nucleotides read TGCGCCACTTCGACCGGGAGTATGTCGAACACTGAAGCTTTCTTT. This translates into CATSTGSMSNTEAFF.

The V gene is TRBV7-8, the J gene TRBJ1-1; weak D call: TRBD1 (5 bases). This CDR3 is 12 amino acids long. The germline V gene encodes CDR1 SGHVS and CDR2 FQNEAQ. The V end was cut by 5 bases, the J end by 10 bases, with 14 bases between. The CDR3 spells CASSGRLGPAFF. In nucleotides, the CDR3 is TGTGCCAGCAGCGGGCGGTTGGGGCCAGCTTTCTTT.

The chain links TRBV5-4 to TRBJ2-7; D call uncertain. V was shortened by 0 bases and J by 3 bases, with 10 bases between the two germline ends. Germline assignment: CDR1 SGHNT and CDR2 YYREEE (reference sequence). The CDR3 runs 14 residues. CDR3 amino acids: CASSLGMADYEQYF. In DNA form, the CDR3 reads TGTGCCAGCAGCTTGGGTATGGCAGACTACGAGCAGTACTTC.

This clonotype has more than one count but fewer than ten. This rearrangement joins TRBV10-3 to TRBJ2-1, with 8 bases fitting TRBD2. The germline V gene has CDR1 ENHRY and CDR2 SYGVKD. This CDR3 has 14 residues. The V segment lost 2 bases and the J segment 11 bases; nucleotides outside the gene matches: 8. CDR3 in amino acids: CAISESLTSAKQFF. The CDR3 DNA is TGTGCCATCAGTGAGAGCCTGACTAGCGCGAAGCAGTTCTTC.

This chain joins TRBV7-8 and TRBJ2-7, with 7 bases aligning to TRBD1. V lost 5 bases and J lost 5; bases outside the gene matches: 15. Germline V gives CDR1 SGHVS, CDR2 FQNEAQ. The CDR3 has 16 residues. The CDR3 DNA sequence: TGTGCCAGCAGCCCATCCGAGACAGGGATTAAGAACGAGCAGTACTTC. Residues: CASSPSETGIKNEQYF.

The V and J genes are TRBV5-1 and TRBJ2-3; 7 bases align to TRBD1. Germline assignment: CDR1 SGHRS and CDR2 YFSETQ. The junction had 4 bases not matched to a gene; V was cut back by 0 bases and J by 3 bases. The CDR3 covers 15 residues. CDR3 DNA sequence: TGCGCCAGCAGCTTGGAGCACAGGGGAACAGATACGCAGTATTTT. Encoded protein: CASSLEHRGTDTQYF.

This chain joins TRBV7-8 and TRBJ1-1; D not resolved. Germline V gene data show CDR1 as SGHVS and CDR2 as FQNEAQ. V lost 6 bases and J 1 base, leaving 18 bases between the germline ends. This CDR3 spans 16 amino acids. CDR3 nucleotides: TGTGCCAGCAGTCCTACGGCCACCCTGGGGAACACTGAAGCTTTCTTT. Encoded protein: CASSPTATLGNTEAFF.

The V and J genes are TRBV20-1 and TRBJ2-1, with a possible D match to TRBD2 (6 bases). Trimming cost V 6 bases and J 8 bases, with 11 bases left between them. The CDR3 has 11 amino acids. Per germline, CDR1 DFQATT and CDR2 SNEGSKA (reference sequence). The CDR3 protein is CSALSGYEQFF. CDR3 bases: TGCAGTGCCTTAAGCGGGTATGAGCAGTTCTTC.

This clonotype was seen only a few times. The CDR3 DNA is TGTGCCAGCAGCCCGGTCCCCCGTAGTCCTAATGAAAAACTGTTTTTT. Protein: CASSPVPRSPNEKLFF. V and J are TRBV7-2 and TRBJ1-4; D unresolved. This CDR3 is built from 16 residues. V lost 5 bases, J lost 3 bases, and 16 bases lay in between. Germline CDR1 and CDR2: SGHTA and FQGNSA.

In nucleotides, the CDR3 is TGTGCCAGCAGTCGTGGCCTTGGCGGGAGGGGCGAGCAGTACTTC. Protein product: CASSRGLGGRGEQYF. The chain combines TRBV7-9 with TRBJ2-7; 9 bases fit TRBD2. Germline V gene sequence: CDR1 SEHNR, CDR2 FQNEAQ (reference sequence). J was trimmed by 6 bases and V by 6 bases; bases with no gene match: 12. The CDR3 is made up of 15 amino acids.

For the CDR3, the DNA is TGTGCCAGCAGTGAATATACAGGGACGAACCAAGAGACCCAGTACTTC. It yields the protein CASSEYTGTNQETQYF. The V gene is TRBV25-1, the J gene TRBJ2-5; TRBD1 is a possible D gene (6 bases). The CDR3 length is 16 residues. Trimming removed 0 bases from V and 0 bases from J, with 11 bases in between. CDR1 MGHDK and CDR2 SYGVNS come from the germline V gene. Based on the CDR3 plus reference TRBV25-1 and TRBJ2-5, the full variable domain is EADIYQTPRYLVIGTGKKITLECSQTMGHDKMYWYQQDPGMELHLIHYSYGVNSTEKGDLSSESTVSRIRTEHFPLTLESARPSHTSQYLCASSEYTGTNQETQYFGPGTRLLVL.

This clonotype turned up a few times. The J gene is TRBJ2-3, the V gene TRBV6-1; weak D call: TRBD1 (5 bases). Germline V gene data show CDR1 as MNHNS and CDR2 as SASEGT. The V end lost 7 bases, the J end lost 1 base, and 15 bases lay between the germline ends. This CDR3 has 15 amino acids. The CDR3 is CASTESGIRTDTQYF. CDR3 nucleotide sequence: TGTGCCAGCACCGAATCAGGGATTCGCACAGATACGCAGTATTTT.

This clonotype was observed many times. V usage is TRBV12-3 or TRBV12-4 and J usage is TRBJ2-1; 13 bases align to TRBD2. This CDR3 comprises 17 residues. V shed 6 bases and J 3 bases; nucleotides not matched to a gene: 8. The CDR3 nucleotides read TGTGCCAGCAGCTCACTAGCGGGGGGGCCTGGCTACAATGAGCAGTTCTTC. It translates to CASSSLAGGPGYNEQFF.

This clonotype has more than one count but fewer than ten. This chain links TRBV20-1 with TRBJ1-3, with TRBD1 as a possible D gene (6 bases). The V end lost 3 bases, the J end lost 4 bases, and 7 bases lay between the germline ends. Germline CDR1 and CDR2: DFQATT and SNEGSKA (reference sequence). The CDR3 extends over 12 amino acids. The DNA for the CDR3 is TGCAGTGCTAGGACAGGAGGAAACACCATATATTTT. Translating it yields CSARTGGNTIYF.

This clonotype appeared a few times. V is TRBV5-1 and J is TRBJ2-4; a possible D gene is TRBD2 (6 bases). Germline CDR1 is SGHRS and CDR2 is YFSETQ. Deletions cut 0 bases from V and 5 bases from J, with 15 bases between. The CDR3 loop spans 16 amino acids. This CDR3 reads CASSLGPGRSENIQYF. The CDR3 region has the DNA TGCGCCAGCAGCTTGGGTCCAGGGAGGAGTGAAAACATTCAGTACTTC.

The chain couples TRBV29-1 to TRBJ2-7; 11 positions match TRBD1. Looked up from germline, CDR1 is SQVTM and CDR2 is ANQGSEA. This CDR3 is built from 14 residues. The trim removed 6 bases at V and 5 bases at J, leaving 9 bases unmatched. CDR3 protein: CSVTRTGGWNEQYF. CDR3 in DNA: TGCAGCGTGACCCGGACAGGGGGCTGGAACGAGCAGTACTTC.

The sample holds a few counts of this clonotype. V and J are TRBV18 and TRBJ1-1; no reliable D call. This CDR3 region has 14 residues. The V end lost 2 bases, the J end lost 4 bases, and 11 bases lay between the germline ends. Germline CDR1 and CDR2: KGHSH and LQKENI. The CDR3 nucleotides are TGTGCCAGCTCACCAAGGGCGTACAGCACTGAAGCTTTCTTT. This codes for CASSPRAYSTEAFF.

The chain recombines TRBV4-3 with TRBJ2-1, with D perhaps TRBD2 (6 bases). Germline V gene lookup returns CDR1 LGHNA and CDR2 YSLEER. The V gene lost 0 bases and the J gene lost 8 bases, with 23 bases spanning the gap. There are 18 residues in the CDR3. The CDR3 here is CASSQDPGWRVKGHEQFF. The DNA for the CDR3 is TGCGCCAGCAGCCAAGATCCCGGATGGAGGGTCAAGGGCCATGAGCAGTTCTTC.

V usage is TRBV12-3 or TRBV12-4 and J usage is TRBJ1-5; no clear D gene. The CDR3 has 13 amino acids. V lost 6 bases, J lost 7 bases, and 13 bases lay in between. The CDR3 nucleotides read TGTGCCAGCAGGGAAAATGCGGGACAGCCCCAGCATTTT. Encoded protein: CASRENAGQPQHF.

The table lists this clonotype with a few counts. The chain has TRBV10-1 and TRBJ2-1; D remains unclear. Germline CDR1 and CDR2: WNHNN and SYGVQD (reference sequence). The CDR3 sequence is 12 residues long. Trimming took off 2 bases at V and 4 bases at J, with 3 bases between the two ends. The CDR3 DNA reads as TGCGCCAGCAGTGAGGTATACAATGAGCAGTTCTTC. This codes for CASSEVYNEQFF.

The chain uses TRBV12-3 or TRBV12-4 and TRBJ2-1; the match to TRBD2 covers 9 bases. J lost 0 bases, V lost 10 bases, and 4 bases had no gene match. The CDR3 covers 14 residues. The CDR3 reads CAILAGNSYNEQFF. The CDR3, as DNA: TGTGCCATTCTAGCGGGGAACTCCTACAATGAGCAGTTCTTC.

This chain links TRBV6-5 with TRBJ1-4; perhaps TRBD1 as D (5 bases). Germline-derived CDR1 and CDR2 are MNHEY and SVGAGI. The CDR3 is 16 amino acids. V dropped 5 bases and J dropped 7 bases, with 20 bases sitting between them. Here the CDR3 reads CASSPTQGGGAEKLFF. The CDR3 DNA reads TGTGCCAGCAGTCCTACTCAGGGCGGGGGAGCTGAAAAACTGTTTTTT.

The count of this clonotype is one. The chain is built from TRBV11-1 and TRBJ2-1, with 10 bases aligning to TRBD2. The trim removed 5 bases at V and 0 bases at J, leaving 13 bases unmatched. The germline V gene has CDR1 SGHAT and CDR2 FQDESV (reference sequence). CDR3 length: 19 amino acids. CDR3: CASSRGSSGGKFSYNEQFF. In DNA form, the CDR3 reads TGTGCCAGCAGCCGGGGGAGTAGCGGGGGGAAATTCTCCTACAATGAGCAGTTCTTC.

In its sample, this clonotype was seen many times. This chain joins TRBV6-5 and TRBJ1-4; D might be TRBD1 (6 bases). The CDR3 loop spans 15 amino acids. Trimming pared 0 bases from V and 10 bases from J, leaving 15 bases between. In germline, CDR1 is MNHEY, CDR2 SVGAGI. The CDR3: CASSYSKGTMGKLFF. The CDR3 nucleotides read TGTGCCAGCAGTTACTCGAAGGGGACAATGGGAAAACTGTTTTTT.

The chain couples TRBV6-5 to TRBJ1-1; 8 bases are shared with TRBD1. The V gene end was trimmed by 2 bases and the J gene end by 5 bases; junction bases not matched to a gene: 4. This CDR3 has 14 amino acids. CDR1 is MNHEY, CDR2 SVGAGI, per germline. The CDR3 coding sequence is TGTGCCAGCAGTTACGAACAGGGGGAGACTGAAGCTTTCTTT. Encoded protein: CASSYEQGETEAFF.

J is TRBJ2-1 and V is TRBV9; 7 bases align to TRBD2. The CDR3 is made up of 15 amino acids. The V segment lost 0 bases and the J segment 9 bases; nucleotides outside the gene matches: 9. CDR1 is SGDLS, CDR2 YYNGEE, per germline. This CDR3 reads CASSVGPGSGVEQFF. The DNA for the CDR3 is TGTGCCAGCAGCGTAGGTCCCGGGAGCGGGGTTGAGCAGTTCTTC.

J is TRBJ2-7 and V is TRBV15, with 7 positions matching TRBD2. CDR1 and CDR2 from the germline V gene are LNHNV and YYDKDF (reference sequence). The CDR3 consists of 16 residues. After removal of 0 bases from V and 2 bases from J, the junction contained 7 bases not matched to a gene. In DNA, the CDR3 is TGTGCCACCAGCAGAGATGGCGGGAGATCCCCCTACGAGCAGTACTTC. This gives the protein CATSRDGGRSPYEQYF. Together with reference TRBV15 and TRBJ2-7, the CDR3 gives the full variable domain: DAMVIQNPRYQVTQFGKPVTLSCSQTLNHNVMYWYQQKSSQAPKLLFHYYDKDFNNEADTPDNFQSRRPNTSFCFLDIRSPGLGDTAMYLCATSRDGGRSPYEQYFGPGTRLTVT.